Listed below are T cell receptor beta chains from one sample, sequenced in a study of T cell responses to AZD1222 COVID-19 vaccine. The method was immunoSEQ multiplex PCR; TCRdb's version includes in-frame clones alone and lacks a portion of them. The repertoire holds 100,000 to 150,000 clones, with 75% to 90% as singletons. This specimen consisted of peripheral blood, obtained 28 days after the second AZD1222 dose. All receptors derive from an adult who received the AZD1222 COVID-19 vaccine. CDR3s include the opening cysteine and the closing phenylalanine or tryptophan. D genes are given only for firm matches.

len: 14
j_gene: TRBJ1-5
d_gene: .
v_gene: TRBV9
CDR3aa: CASSGRDTNQPQHF

len: 16
j_gene: TRBJ2-7
d_gene: .
v_gene: TRBV28
CDR3aa: CASSLSSWYYSYEQYF

len: 15
j_gene: TRBJ1-5
d_gene: .
v_gene: TRBV7-2
CDR3aa: CASSLRTRVDQPQHF

len: 14
j_gene: TRBJ1-1
d_gene: TRBD1
v_gene: TRBV3-1/TRBV3-2
CDR3aa: CASSLYQGGTEAFF

len: 15
j_gene: TRBJ1-3
d_gene: TRBD1
v_gene: TRBV7-9
CDR3aa: CASSVGTDSGNTIYF

len: 12
j_gene: TRBJ1-5
d_gene: .
v_gene: TRBV2
CDR3aa: CASTGENQPQHF

len: 16
j_gene: TRBJ2-7
d_gene: TRBD2
v_gene: TRBV6-6
CDR3aa: CASSYSGLAGESVGYF

len: 13
j_gene: TRBJ2-3
d_gene: TRBD1
v_gene: TRBV11-3
CDR3aa: CASSLGQADTQYF

len: 14
j_gene: TRBJ2-1
d_gene: .
v_gene: TRBV7-9
CDR3aa: CASSLELVGDEQFF

len: 12
j_gene: TRBJ2-7
d_gene: .
v_gene: TRBV4-2
CDR3aa: CASSRQSYEQYF

len: 14
j_gene: TRBJ1-2
d_gene: .
v_gene: TRBV6-5
CDR3aa: CASSYYRRSDGYTF

len: 18
j_gene: TRBJ1-6
d_gene: .
v_gene: TRBV12-5
CDR3aa: CASGLDRSRDLRNSPLHF

len: 16
j_gene: TRBJ1-1
d_gene: .
v_gene: TRBV3-1/TRBV3-2
CDR3aa: CASSQVNVDSYTEAFF

len: 16
j_gene: TRBJ1-2
d_gene: .
v_gene: TRBV4-1
CDR3aa: CASSPREGGNDYGYTF

len: 15
j_gene: TRBJ1-5
d_gene: .
v_gene: TRBV28
CDR3aa: CASRGGGWGNQPQHF

len: 12
j_gene: TRBJ1-2
d_gene: TRBD1
v_gene: TRBV7-6
CDR3aa: CASSYDREGYTF

len: 13
j_gene: TRBJ1-2
d_gene: .
v_gene: TRBV18
CDR3aa: CASSPGRDYGYTF

len: 15
j_gene: TRBJ1-1
d_gene: TRBD1
v_gene: TRBV7-3
CDR3aa: CASSLVRGTGAEAFF

len: 16
j_gene: TRBJ1-3
d_gene: .
v_gene: TRBV6-6
CDR3aa: CASSVWPRAAGNTIYF

len: 12
j_gene: TRBJ2-3
d_gene: .
v_gene: TRBV7-9
CDR3aa: CASSPDTDTQYF

len: 14
j_gene: TRBJ1-2
d_gene: .
v_gene: TRBV5-5
CDR3aa: CASSFAGANYGYTF

len: 15
j_gene: TRBJ2-6
d_gene: TRBD1
v_gene: TRBV18
CDR3aa: CASSAGGSGANVLTF

len: 16
j_gene: TRBJ1-2
d_gene: .
v_gene: TRBV4-1
CDR3aa: CASSQDIGTISYGYTF

len: 16
j_gene: TRBJ2-3
d_gene: .
v_gene: TRBV18
CDR3aa: CASSPPFQGPTDTQYF

len: 15
j_gene: TRBJ1-1
d_gene: .
v_gene: TRBV7-2
CDR3aa: CASSSAELPNTEAFF

len: 14
j_gene: TRBJ2-7
d_gene: TRBD1
v_gene: TRBV6-5
CDR3aa: CASRRTGDSYEQYF

len: 12
j_gene: TRBJ1-1
d_gene: .
v_gene: TRBV30
CDR3aa: CAWSAQGLEAFF

len: 20
j_gene: TRBJ2-3
d_gene: TRBD2
v_gene: TRBV28
CDR3aa: CASQHAIPTQRGGITDTQYF

len: 15
j_gene: TRBJ1-5
d_gene: .
v_gene: TRBV5-1
CDR3aa: CASSLRGEENQPQHF

len: 15
j_gene: TRBJ2-1
d_gene: .
v_gene: TRBV6-5
CDR3aa: CASSPSGTTYNEQFF

len: 16
j_gene: TRBJ1-2
d_gene: TRBD1
v_gene: TRBV28
CDR3aa: CASSLPGQGARGGYTF

len: 15
j_gene: TRBJ1-5
d_gene: TRBD1
v_gene: TRBV7-9
CDR3aa: CASSPGDRGNQPQHF

len: 15
j_gene: TRBJ2-7
d_gene: .
v_gene: TRBV4-3
CDR3aa: CASSQDRAGFYEQYF

len: 16
j_gene: TRBJ2-2
d_gene: .
v_gene: TRBV13
CDR3aa: CASSSSALLLPGELFF

len: 15
j_gene: TRBJ2-3
d_gene: .
v_gene: TRBV28
CDR3aa: CASSPGARNTDTQYF

len: 17
j_gene: TRBJ2-6
d_gene: .
v_gene: TRBV15
CDR3aa: CATSRDAPGSGANVLTF

len: 15
j_gene: TRBJ1-2
d_gene: TRBD1
v_gene: TRBV6-5
CDR3aa: CASSYGAGTGNGYTF

len: 17
j_gene: TRBJ1-6
d_gene: TRBD1
v_gene: TRBV18
CDR3aa: CASSPRGQAWELSPLHF

len: 15
j_gene: TRBJ2-7
d_gene: TRBD2
v_gene: TRBV7-3
CDR3aa: CASSTYSGGRYEQYF

len: 15
j_gene: TRBJ2-1
d_gene: .
v_gene: TRBV7-2
CDR3aa: CASSLGGGWNNEQFF

len: 15
j_gene: TRBJ1-5
d_gene: .
v_gene: TRBV10-3
CDR3aa: CAISESFSEGQPQHF

len: 12
j_gene: TRBJ2-7
d_gene: TRBD1
v_gene: TRBV28
CDR3aa: CASQGVAYEQYF

len: 15
j_gene: TRBJ2-3
d_gene: .
v_gene: TRBV29-1
CDR3aa: CSVEAGDLSTDTQYF

len: 17
j_gene: TRBJ2-1
d_gene: .
v_gene: TRBV4-1
CDR3aa: CASSQGAVRGFYNEQFF

len: 14
j_gene: TRBJ2-5
d_gene: TRBD1
v_gene: TRBV15
CDR3aa: CATSRDRGQETQYF

len: 12
j_gene: TRBJ1-2
d_gene: .
v_gene: TRBV30
CDR3aa: CAWSVPTNGYTF

len: 11
j_gene: TRBJ2-5
d_gene: .
v_gene: TRBV12-3/TRBV12-4
CDR3aa: CASSLSGTQYF

len: 19
j_gene: TRBJ1-4
d_gene: .
v_gene: TRBV28
CDR3aa: CASSTMDRPGGFFYEKLFF

len: 14
j_gene: TRBJ1-2
d_gene: TRBD1
v_gene: TRBV5-5
CDR3aa: CASSDKDRNYGYTF

len: 13
j_gene: TRBJ1-6
d_gene: .
v_gene: TRBV2
CDR3aa: CASLGAENSPLHF

len: 13
j_gene: TRBJ2-7
d_gene: TRBD1
v_gene: TRBV6-5
CDR3aa: CASRVQGAHEQYF

len: 11
j_gene: TRBJ2-5
d_gene: .
v_gene: TRBV24-1
CDR3aa: CATSEGETQYF

len: 13
j_gene: TRBJ1-1
d_gene: .
v_gene: TRBV20-1
CDR3aa: CSASLGSDTEAFF

len: 14
j_gene: TRBJ1-2
d_gene: .
v_gene: TRBV19
CDR3aa: CASSIGTGNYGYTF

len: 14
j_gene: TRBJ2-3
d_gene: .
v_gene: TRBV7-9
CDR3aa: CASSYLPDTDTQYF